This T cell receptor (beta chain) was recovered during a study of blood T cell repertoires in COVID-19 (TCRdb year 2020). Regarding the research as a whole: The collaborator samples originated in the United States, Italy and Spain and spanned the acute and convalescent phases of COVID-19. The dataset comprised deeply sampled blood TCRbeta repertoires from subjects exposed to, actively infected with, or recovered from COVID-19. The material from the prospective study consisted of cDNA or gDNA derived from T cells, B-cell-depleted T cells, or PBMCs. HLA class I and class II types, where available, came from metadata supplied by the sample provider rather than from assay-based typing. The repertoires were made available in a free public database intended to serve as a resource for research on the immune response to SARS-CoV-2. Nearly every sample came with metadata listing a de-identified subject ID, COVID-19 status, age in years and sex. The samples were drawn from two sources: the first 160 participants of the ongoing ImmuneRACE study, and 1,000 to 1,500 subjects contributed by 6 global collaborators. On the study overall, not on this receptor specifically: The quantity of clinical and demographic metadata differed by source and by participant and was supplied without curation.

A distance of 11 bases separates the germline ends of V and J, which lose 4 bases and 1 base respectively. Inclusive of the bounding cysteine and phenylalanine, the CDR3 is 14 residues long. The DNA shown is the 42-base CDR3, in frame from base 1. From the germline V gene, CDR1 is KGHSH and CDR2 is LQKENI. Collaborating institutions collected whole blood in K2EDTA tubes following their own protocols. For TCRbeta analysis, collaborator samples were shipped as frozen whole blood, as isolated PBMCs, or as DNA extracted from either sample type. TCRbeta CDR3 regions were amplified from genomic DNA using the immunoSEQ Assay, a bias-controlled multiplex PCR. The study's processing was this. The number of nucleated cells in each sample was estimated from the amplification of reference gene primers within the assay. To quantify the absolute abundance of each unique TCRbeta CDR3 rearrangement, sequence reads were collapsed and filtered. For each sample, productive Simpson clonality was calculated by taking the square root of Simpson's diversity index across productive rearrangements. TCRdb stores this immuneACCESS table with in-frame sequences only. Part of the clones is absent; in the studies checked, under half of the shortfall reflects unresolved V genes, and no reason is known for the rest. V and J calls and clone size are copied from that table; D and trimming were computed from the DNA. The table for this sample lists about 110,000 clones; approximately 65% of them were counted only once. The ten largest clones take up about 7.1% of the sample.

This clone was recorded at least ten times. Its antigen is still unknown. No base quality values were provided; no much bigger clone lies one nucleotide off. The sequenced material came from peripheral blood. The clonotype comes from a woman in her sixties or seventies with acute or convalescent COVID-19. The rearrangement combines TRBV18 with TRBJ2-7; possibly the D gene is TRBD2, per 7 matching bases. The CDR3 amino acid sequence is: CASSLGRGSYEQYF. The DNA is TGTGCCAGCTCACTAGGGAGGGGGTCCTACGAGCAGTACTTC.